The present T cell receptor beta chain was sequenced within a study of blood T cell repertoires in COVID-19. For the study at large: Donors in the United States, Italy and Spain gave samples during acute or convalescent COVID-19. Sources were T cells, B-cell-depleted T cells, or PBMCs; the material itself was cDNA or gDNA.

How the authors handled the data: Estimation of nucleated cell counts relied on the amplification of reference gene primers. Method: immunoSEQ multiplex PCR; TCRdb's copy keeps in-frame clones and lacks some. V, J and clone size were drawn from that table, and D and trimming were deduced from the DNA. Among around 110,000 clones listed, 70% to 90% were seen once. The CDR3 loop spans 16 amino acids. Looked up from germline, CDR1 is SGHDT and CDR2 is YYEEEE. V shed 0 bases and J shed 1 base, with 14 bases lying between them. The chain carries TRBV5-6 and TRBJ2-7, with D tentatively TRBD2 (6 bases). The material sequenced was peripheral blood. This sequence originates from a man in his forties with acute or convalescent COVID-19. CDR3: CASSLAVEGPSYEQYF. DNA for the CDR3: TGTGCCAGCAGCTTGGCCGTGGAGGGGCCGTCCTACGAGCAGTACTTC.